These T cell receptor beta chains were read from a single sample in a study of PD-1 blockade in classical Hodgkin lymphoma. Clones were read by immunoSEQ multiplex PCR, and TCRdb kept only the in-frame ones, dropping some. Altogether some 15,000 clones are present, approximately 90% being singletons, with the ten largest covering 5% to 6.5%. Material for sequencing was CD8+ T cells from blood. Receptor source: a human donor with classical Hodgkin lymphoma. Both conserved end residues are part of each CDR3.

j_call v_call cdr3_aa
TRBJ1-2 TRBV27 CASSWDRGNGYTF
TRBJ2-1 TRBV7-2 CASSLSSGRLYNEQFF
TRBJ1-1 TRBV2 CASSGRRGATMNTEAFF
TRBJ2-5 TRBV11-2 CASSLGTSPFQETQYF
TRBJ1-3 TRBV28 CASSQGFSGNTIYF
TRBJ2-7 TRBV28 CASNGYSVAVDEQYF
TRBJ1-4 TRBV13 CASSLELDPEKLFF
TRBJ2-1 TRBV11-2 CASSWGQPQRDEQFF
TRBJ2-5 TRBV9 CASSEGASLGEETQYF
TRBJ1-1 TRBV4-1 CASSPPSRDKAFF
TRBJ2-7 TRBV10-1 CASSDPGGRSYEQYF